One sample yielded the 27 T cell receptor beta chains listed below, sequenced in a study of sequential checkpoint blockade in melanoma. Assay: immunoSEQ multiplex PCR; the TCRdb copy retains only in-frame clones and omits some. This table holds 15,000 to 20,000 clones, around 70% found once. The sample's treatment: randomized to nivolumab then ipilimumab (arm A) or the reverse (arm B). The material sequenced was CD8+ T cells sorted from blood (inferred from file names), taken from a patient given nivolumab and ipilimumab in sequence. Receptor source: a human donor with melanoma.

V and J are TRBV9 and TRBJ2-1; TRBD2 matches 8 bases. There are 15 residues in the CDR3. Germline V gene sequence: CDR1 SGDLS, CDR2 YYNGEE. J was trimmed by 5 bases and V by 0 bases; bases with no gene match: 4. As DNA, the CDR3 is TGTGCCAGCAGCGTAGGCGGGGGGAGGGACAATGAGCAGTTCTTC. This gives the protein CASSVGGGRDNEQFF.

This clone was recorded once. The gene calls are TRBV4-3 and TRBJ2-3; a weak D match, TRBD2 (6 bases). Trimming removed 0 bases at V and 1 base at J, with 11 bases between. There are 16 residues in the CDR3. CDR1 is LGHNA, CDR2 YSLEER, per germline. The DNA for the CDR3 is TGCGCCAGCAGCCAAGATTGGCGGGGAGGCACAGATACGCAGTATTTT. Translated, it gives CASSQDWRGGTDTQYF.

The chain links TRBV6-5 to TRBJ1-1, with D possibly TRBD1 on 6 matching bases. CDR3 length: 14 amino acids. Germline V gene sequence: CDR1 MNHEY, CDR2 SVGAGI. Deletions cut 1 base from V and 1 base from J, with 7 bases between. CDR3 protein: CASSYLGGNTEAFF. CDR3 DNA: TGTGCCAGCAGTTACTTAGGGGGGAACACTGAAGCTTTCTTT.

This clone was observed once. The chain links TRBV5-1 to TRBJ2-1; 9 positions agree with TRBD2. V gave up 4 bases and J gave up 8 bases; unmatched junction bases: 7. Germline CDR1 SGHRS, CDR2 YFSETQ. The CDR3 is 14 residues long. The CDR3 reads CASSERGAAYEQFF. The CDR3 DNA reads as TGCGCCAGCAGCGAGCGGGGGGCCGCCTATGAGCAGTTCTTC.

CDR3 region: CASSQGSGYTEAFF. The CDR3 DNA reads as TGCGCCAGCAGCCAAGGGTCGGGGTACACTGAAGCTTTCTTT. This chain joins TRBV4-1 and TRBJ1-1; no reliable D call. This CDR3 is built from 14 residues. Germline CDR1 MGHRA, CDR2 YSYEKL. Trimming left V 1 base short and J 3 bases short, with 9 bases between.

Concerning this clone: An end of the junction differs from the germline gene, which may be a read error. The chain joins TRBV5-4 to TRBJ1-1; D might be TRBD1 (5 bases). This CDR3 region has 13 residues. Germline V gives CDR1 SGHNT, CDR2 YYREEE (reference sequence). CDR3 residues: CSSSRQGRTEAFF. The CDR3 DNA reads TGTTCCAGCAGCAGGCAGGGTCGCACTGAAGCTTTCTTT.

The chain employs TRBV5-6 and TRBJ1-1, with D possibly being TRBD1 (5 bases). The V end lost 4 bases, the J end lost 0 bases, and 7 bases lay between the germline ends. The CDR3 runs 13 residues. Germline loops: CDR1 SGHDT, CDR2 YYEEEE. The CDR3 spells CASSPGVNTEAFF. The CDR3 nucleotides read TGTGCCAGCAGCCCGGGGGTGAACACTGAAGCTTTCTTT.

The rearrangement uses TRBV19 and TRBJ2-1; D possibly corresponds to TRBD2 (5 bases). V gave up 7 bases and J gave up 0 bases, with 13 bases separating them. CDR1 and CDR2 from the germline V gene are LNHDA and SQIVND (reference sequence). The CDR3 is 15 amino acids. The CDR3 region has the DNA TGTGCCAGTATGGACGGAGGAGGCTCCTACAATGAGCAGTTCTTC. Its protein is CASMDGGGSYNEQFF.

This rearrangement joins TRBV7-9 to TRBJ2-1, with a weak D call TRBD2 (5 bases). V was trimmed by 3 bases and J by 2 bases, leaving 11 bases between them. The CDR3 has 15 amino acids. Germline V gene sequence: CDR1 SEHNR, CDR2 FQNEAQ (reference sequence). In DNA form, the CDR3 reads TGTGCCAGCAGCTTTGGTCTAGCTGCCTACAATGAGCAGTTCTTC. It encodes CASSFGLAAYNEQFF.

The CDR3 loop reads CASSHVTGLIRDGYTF. The DNA of the CDR3 is TGCGCCAGCAGCCATGTGACAGGGTTAATTAGGGATGGCTACACCTTC. This chain uses TRBV4-1 with TRBJ1-2; 7 bases are shared with TRBD1. J was trimmed by 6 bases and V by 3 bases; bases with no gene match: 13. Germline V lookup: CDR1 MGHRA, CDR2 YSYEKL. CDR3 size: 16 residues.

The CDR3 spells CASSLEGAEQYV. The CDR3 bases are TGTGCCAGCAGCTTAGAAGGGGCCGAGCAGTACGTC. The chain uses TRBV11-2 and TRBJ2-7; D perhaps matches TRBD1 (5 bases). CDR3 length: 12 amino acids. V was pared by 0 bases and J by 6 bases, with 6 bases between. Germline V gene data show CDR1 as SGHAT and CDR2 as FQNNGV.

The chain has TRBV7-9 and TRBJ2-7; possibly TRBD2 for D (5 bases). Trimming stripped 1 base from V and 3 bases from J, with 13 bases between. CDR3 size: 15 residues. Per the germline V gene, CDR1 is SEHNR and CDR2 is FQNEAQ (reference sequence). The CDR3 DNA is TGTGCCAGCAGCTTAGGAGGGCCGGGGAGCTACGAGCAGTACTTC. Amino acids: CASSLGGPGSYEQYF.

In this sample, this clone turned up once. The chain recombines TRBV7-9 with TRBJ2-7, with 7 bases lining up with TRBD2. CDR1 is SEHNR and CDR2 is FQNEAQ in the germline V gene (reference sequence). V dropped 5 bases and J dropped 2; count of bases not matched to a gene: 3. This CDR3 is 13 amino acids long. The CDR3 DNA reads as TGTGCCAGCAGCCCCGGGGGGACCTACGAGCAGTACTTC. Residues: CASSPGGTYEQYF.

This chain joins TRBV7-2 and TRBJ2-3; the D is unclear. Germline V CDR1 and CDR2: SGHTA, FQGNSA. Trimming stripped 5 bases from V and 0 bases from J, with 6 bases between. The CDR3 extends over 13 amino acids. The DNA for the CDR3 is TGTGCCAGCAGCCCTCCTAGCACAGATACGCAGTATTTT. Translated: CASSPPSTDTQYF.

The chain recombines TRBV7-3 with TRBJ2-2; D perhaps matches TRBD2 (5 bases). Trimming left V 4 bases short and J 5 bases short, with 8 bases between. Germline V gene data show CDR1 as SGHTA and CDR2 as FQGTGA. CDR3 length: 13 amino acids. CDR3 DNA: TGTGCCAGCAGCTCCCCGGGGACCGGGGAGCTGTTTTTT. It yields the protein CASSSPGTGELFF.

The chain links TRBV13 to TRBJ1-5; 7 bases map to TRBD1. The germline V gene encodes CDR1 PRHDT and CDR2 FYEKMQ (reference sequence). Germline trimming cut 8 bases from V and 4 bases from J; bases unmatched to any gene: 8. The CDR3 length is 14 residues. The DNA of the CDR3 is TGTGCCAGCTCTGGGACAGCTCAGAATCAGCCCCAGCATTTT. Protein sequence: CASSGTAQNQPQHF.

This clone has a handful of counts. The chain carries TRBV5-1 and TRBJ2-7, with TRBD2 as a possible D gene (6 bases). This CDR3 comprises 15 residues. Germline CDR1 reads SGHRS; CDR2 reads YFSETQ. Trimming shortened V by 4 bases and J by 7 bases, and 21 bases separated the two germline ends. The CDR3 here is CASSPGSSAFEEQYF. In DNA form, the CDR3 reads TGCGCCAGCAGCCCTGGGTCTAGCGCGTTTGAAGAGCAGTACTTC.

The chain links TRBV5-4 to TRBJ2-5, with a weak D call TRBD1 (5 bases). Trimming removed 5 bases from V and 1 base from J, with 9 bases in between. This CDR3 has 13 residues. Germline V CDR1 and CDR2: SGHNT, YYREEE (reference sequence). Here the CDR3 reads CASSGATQETQYF. DNA for the CDR3: TGTGCCAGCAGTGGGGCAACCCAAGAGACCCAGTACTTC.

The J gene is TRBJ1-1, the V gene TRBV25-1; unclear D gene. The V gene lost 3 bases and the J gene lost 5 bases, with 16 bases spanning the gap. CDR3 length equals 15 residues. Germline lookup yields CDR1 MGHDK and CDR2 SYGVNS. The CDR3 DNA sequence: TGTGCCAGCAGTGATTCCTGGGGTGGAGGAACTGAAGCTTTCTTT. It translates to CASSDSWGGGTEAFF.

The chain joins TRBV15 to TRBJ1-1; D remains ambiguous. Germline CDR1 reads LNHNV; CDR2 reads YYDKDF (reference sequence). Trimming removed 0 bases from V and 4 bases from J, with 9 bases in between. The CDR3 loop spans 14 amino acids. The DNA of the CDR3 is TGTGCCACCAGCAGAGATCTGAGGGTCACTGAAGCTTTCTTT. It is translated as CATSRDLRVTEAFF.

V is TRBV11-1 and J is TRBJ2-7, with TRBD1 as a possible D gene (5 bases). The CDR3 loop spans 15 amino acids. The germline V gene has CDR1 SGHAT and CDR2 FQDESV (reference sequence). With 5 bases removed from V and 0 bases from J, the gap between germline ends came to 14 bases. For the CDR3, the DNA is TGTGCCAGCAGCCCTCGACAGAATCCCTCCTACGAGCAGTACTTC. Protein sequence: CASSPRQNPSYEQYF.

The V call is TRBV21-1, the J call TRBJ1-1; TRBD1 is taken as the D call from the table, unchecked against the DNA. TRBV21-1 is a recognized pseudogene. The length of the CDR3 is 15 residues. The CDR3 coding sequence is TGTGCCAGCAGCGGAGGACAGGGTTTGAGCACTGAAGCTTTCTTT. It translates to CASSGGQGLSTEAFF.

V and J are TRBV7-7 and TRBJ2-2; 9 nucleotides line up with TRBD1. Germline lookup yields CDR1 SSHAT and CDR2 FNYEAQ (reference sequence). This CDR3 has 15 amino acids. V was clipped by 5 bases and J by 5 bases; unmatched bases: 6. The CDR3 bases are TGTGCCAGCAGCCCAGGGACAGGGCTAACCGGGGAGCTGTTTTTT. Translated, it gives CASSPGTGLTGELFF.

This sequence joins TRBV18 and TRBJ2-7, with D uncertain. Looked up from germline, CDR1 is KGHSH and CDR2 is LQKENI. V was pared by 5 bases and J by 3 bases, with 11 bases between. This CDR3 is 13 amino acids long. This CDR3 reads CASSSSDGYEQYF. The DNA for the CDR3 is TGTGCCAGCTCATCTAGTGACGGCTACGAGCAGTACTTC. Combining the CDR3 with reference TRBV18 and TRBJ2-7 gives the whole variable domain NAGVMQNPRHLVRRRGQEARLRCSPMKGHSHVYWYRQLPEEGLKFMVYLQKENIIDESGMPKERFSAEFPKEGPSILRIQQVVRGDSAAYFCASSSSDGYEQYFGPGTRLTVT.

The chain uses TRBV6-5 and TRBJ2-5; 7 bases are shared with TRBD1. Germline values: CDR1 MNHEY, CDR2 SVGAGI. This CDR3 comprises 14 residues. V shed 7 bases, J shed 10 bases, and the junction held 15 bases outside the gene matches. Here the CDR3 DNA reads TGTGCCAGCAAACAGGGGCCGCTCGTTGTCGACCAGTACTTC. It specifies CASKQGPLVVDQYF.

This clone appeared a few times. V and J are TRBV2 and TRBJ2-1; 9 bases align to TRBD1. The germline gives CDR1 SNHLY, CDR2 FYNNEI. The CDR3 spans 18 residues. Trimming at V came to 5 bases and at J to 0 bases, leaving 11 bases not matched to a gene. The CDR3 bases are TGTGCCAGCAGTCCCCGGGGACAGGGAACCCGCTCCTACAATGAGCAGTTCTTC. It codes for CASSPRGQGTRSYNEQFF.

The chain has TRBV2 and TRBJ2-7, with D possibly being TRBD2 (5 bases). With 3 bases removed from V and 5 bases from J, the gap between germline ends came to 14 bases. The CDR3 has 14 residues. Germline-derived CDR1 and CDR2 are SNHLY and FYNNEI. The chain's CDR3 is CASSDSVRVHEQYF. The CDR3 coding sequence is TGTGCCAGCAGTGATAGCGTGAGGGTCCACGAGCAGTACTTC. Full variable domain (outside the CDR3, taken from reference TRBV2 and TRBJ2-7): EPEVTQTPSHQVTQMGQEVILRCVPISNHLYFYWYRQILGQKVEFLVSFYNNEISEKSEIFDDQFSVERPDGSNFTLKIRSTKLEDSAMYFCASSDSVRVHEQYFGPGTRLTVT.